A selection of T cell receptor beta chains follows, all from one sample in a study of blood T cell repertoires in COVID-19. Measured with immunoSEQ multiplex PCR; TCRdb has only the in-frame clones, and not every one. This sample has more than 85,000 clones, with 82% found just once. Input material: peripheral blood. The receptor source for this set is an older woman with acute or convalescent COVID-19. CDR3s include the opening cysteine and the closing phenylalanine or tryptophan. A D gene is named only where the DNA matches it firmly. Clone size is given for some rows only: seen once, a few or many times, or a class if the clone is expanded.

>TRBV13|.|.|TRBJ2-7
TGTGCCAGCAGCTTCTATTTGGCCTACGAGCAGTACTTC
CASSFYLAYEQYF
>TRBV29-1|.|.|TRBJ2-3
TGCAGCGTAGACTTCACAGATACGCAGTATTTT
CSVDFTDTQYF
>TRBV2|.|.|TRBJ2-7
TGTGCCAGCAGTTTCGTGGGCCTGTCAGGCGAGCAGTACTTC
CASSFVGLSGEQYF
>TRBV12-3/TRBV12-4|TRBD2|few|TRBJ2-1
TGTGCCAGCAACCGACTAGGGGAGGGTGAGCAGTTCTTC
CASNRLGEGEQFF
>TRBV19|TRBD1|once|TRBJ2-1
TGTGCCAGTAGTGCCCCCCCGGGACAGGGGGCCTACAATGAGCAGTTCTTC
CASSAPPGQGAYNEQFF
>TRBV2|TRBD1|.|TRBJ1-5
TGTGCCAGCAGTGAGAGACAGGGAGCTCAGCCCCAGCATTTT
CASSERQGAQPQHF
>TRBV24-1|TRBD1|.|TRBJ2-1
TGTGCCACCAGTGACCCCGGACAGGGGCCCTACAATGAGCAGTTCTTC
CATSDPGQGPYNEQFF
>TRBV11-2|TRBD1|.|TRBJ1-2
TGTGCCAGCAGCTTCGACAGGGTTGGTGGCTACACCTTC
CASSFDRVGGYTF
>TRBV27|TRBD2|.|TRBJ2-1
TGTGCCAGCAGCCTTCGCACTAGCGGGGGGCCGATTGGGCAGTTCTTC
CASSLRTSGGPIGQFF
>TRBV28|TRBD2|.|TRBJ2-7
TGTGCCAGCAGTTTACGGCGGGGGTTTCCCTACGAGCAGTACTTC
CASSLRRGFPYEQYF
>TRBV29-1|TRBD2|.|TRBJ2-1
TGCAGCGCGACCGGGACTAGCGAGGAGCAGTTCTTC
CSATGTSEEQFF
>TRBV7-2|.|few|TRBJ1-1
TGTGCCAGCAGCTTAGATCTGGCGAACACTGAAGCTTTCTTT
CASSLDLANTEAFF
>TRBV9|.|.|TRBJ2-7
TGTGCCAGCAGCCTATACGGGGACGAGCAGTACTTC
CASSLYGDEQYF
>TRBV5-1|.|.|TRBJ1-4
TGCGCCAGCAGCTTGGACAGGAGTAATGAAAAACTGTTTTTT
CASSLDRSNEKLFF
>TRBV6-4|.|.|TRBJ1-1
TGTGCCAGCAGTGACACAGACCGGCTGAACACTGAAGCTTTCTTT
CASSDTDRLNTEAFF
>TRBV11-3|.|.|TRBJ1-4
TGTGCCAGCAGCCTCAGAGCAGGGTCTAGGAGTGAAAAACTGTTTTTT
CASSLRAGSRSEKLFF
>TRBV18|TRBD1|few|TRBJ2-2
TGTGCCAGCTCACCCGGACAGGGGACCGGGGAGCTGTTTTTT
CASSPGQGTGELFF
>TRBV29-1|TRBD1|.|TRBJ2-5
TGCAGCGTACAGGGGCAAGAGACCCAGTACTTC
CSVQGQETQYF
>TRBV4-3|.|.|TRBJ1-1
TGCGCCAGCAGCCAAGATGGCCCGTACACTGAAGCTTTCTTT
CASSQDGPYTEAFF
>TRBV5-1|TRBD1|.|TRBJ1-4
TGCGCCAGCAGCTCCCTAGGGGGCCCAAATGAAAAACTGTTTTTT
CASSSLGGPNEKLFF
>TRBV28|.|.|TRBJ1-2
TGTGCCAGCAGTTTACCCAGGACTCATGGCTACACCTTC
CASSLPRTHGYTF
>TRBV20-1|.|.|TRBJ2-7
TGCAGTGCTTCTCAGGCCTACGAGCAGTACTTC
CSASQAYEQYF
>TRBV6-6|.|.|TRBJ1-2
TGTGCCAGCAGTTACTCCGCGGGTACAATTAACTATGGCTACACCTTC
CASSYSAGTINYGYTF
>TRBV5-1|.|.|TRBJ2-7
TGCGCCAGCAGCCCCGGCCTTCGGGGTTCGGCCTACGAGCAGTACTTC
CASSPGLRGSAYEQYF